One sample yielded the 20 T cell receptor beta chains listed below, sequenced in a study of cytomegalovirus exposure and HLA in healthy donors. With 60 Vbeta and 13 Jbeta primers, the PCR was carried out. Method: immunoSEQ multiplex PCR; TCRdb's copy keeps in-frame clones and lacks some. There are approximately 200,000 clones in the sample; approximately 82% occur only once, and approximately 2% lies in the top ten. Sequenced sample: PBMCs. These receptors came from a woman younger than 30 in good health and CMV-seropositive.

The rearrangement links TRBV5-1 to TRBJ2-7; 9 nucleotides agree with TRBD1. The CDR3 has 14 residues. The V gene end was trimmed by 1 base and the J gene end by 5 bases; junction bases not matched to a gene: 4. The V gene's germline CDR1 is SGHRS and CDR2 YFSETQ. The CDR3 sequence is CASSLWDRDHEQYF. DNA for the CDR3: TGCGCCAGCAGCTTGTGGGACAGGGACCACGAGCAGTACTTC.

The chain employs TRBV5-4 and TRBJ1-1; 7 bases fit TRBD1. Germline assignment: CDR1 SGHNT and CDR2 YYREEE (reference sequence). With V trimmed by 4 bases and J by 11 bases, 14 bases remained unmatched. The CDR3 is 14 amino acids. For the CDR3, the DNA is TGTGCCAGCAGCACTACAATTCTAGGGGGCTCCGCTTTCTTT. Translating gives CASSTTILGGSAFF.

The chain couples TRBV5-5 to TRBJ2-3; 11 bases agree with TRBD2. In germline, CDR1 is SGHKS, CDR2 YYEKEE (reference sequence). V shed 4 bases and J 4 bases; nucleotides not matched to a gene: 11. This CDR3 is 17 amino acids long. For the CDR3, the DNA is TGTGCCAGCAGCCCTCAGCCTTTAGCGGGGGGGCCAGATACGCAGTATTTT. It translates to CASSPQPLAGGPDTQYF.

This clone has just a few counts. The chain employs TRBV19 and TRBJ1-2, with a tentative D call TRBD1 (6 bases). This CDR3 has 14 amino acids. V lost 4 bases, J lost 4 bases, and 13 bases lay in between. Germline V CDR1 and CDR2: LNHDA, SQIVND (reference sequence). The CDR3 protein is CASSTRTDLYGYTF. CDR3 nucleotides: TGTGCCAGTAGTACCCGGACAGATCTCTATGGCTACACCTTC.

The J gene is TRBJ1-5, the V gene TRBV7-9; D possibly corresponds to TRBD1 (6 bases). The V and J ends lost 11 bases and 4 bases respectively, with 15 bases between them. Germline V gene sequence: CDR1 SEHNR, CDR2 FQNEAQ (reference sequence). This CDR3 spans 13 amino acids. The CDR3 sequence: CASAGGQNQPQHF. CDR3 sequence (DNA): TGTGCCTCCGCGGGGGGGCAGAATCAGCCCCAGCATTTT.

This clone was seen a single time. The chain links TRBV11-3 to TRBJ2-7; 9 bases match TRBD1. In germline, CDR1 is SGHNT, CDR2 YENEEA. The CDR3 is 15 amino acids. V gave up 0 bases and J gave up 4 bases; unmatched junction bases: 4. In nucleotides, the CDR3 is TGTGCCAGCAGCTTAGAGTCGGGACAGGGTTACGAGCAGTACTTC. Encoded protein: CASSLESGQGYEQYF.

The chain joins TRBV7-9 to TRBJ1-2, with unresolved D. Trimming removed 6 bases from V and 7 bases from J, with 18 bases in between. This CDR3 region has 14 residues. CDR1 and CDR2 (germline): SEHNR, FQNEAQ (reference sequence). In DNA form, the CDR3 reads TGTGCCAGCAGGACCTCGGGGTCCTCGAGTGGCTACACCTTC. Translated: CASRTSGSSSGYTF. Filled out from reference TRBV7-9 and TRBJ1-2, the complete variable domain reads DTGVSQNPRHKITKRGQNVTFRCDPISEHNRLYWYRQTLGQGPEFLTYFQNEAQLEKSRLLSDRFSAERPKGSFSTLEIQRTEQGDSAMYLCASRTSGSSSGYTFGSGTRLTVV.

This clone was observed once. The gene calls are TRBV5-3 and TRBJ1-2; D not certain. TRBV5-3 is an ORF, and what it does is uncertain. This CDR3 contains 12 residues. Trimming removed 0 bases from V and 3 bases from J, with 3 bases in between. The CDR3 region is CARSLGDYGYTF. The CDR3 DNA is TGTGCCAGAAGCTTGGGCGACTATGGCTACACCTTC.

The chain carries TRBV30 and TRBJ1-3; unclear D gene. Germline loops: CDR1 GTSNPN, CDR2 SVGIG (reference sequence). Trimming stripped 3 bases from V and 0 bases from J, with 9 bases between. The CDR3 is 14 amino acids. CDR3 DNA: TGTGCCTGGAGGAGGTCTCTCTCTGGAAACACCATATATTTT. This translates into CAWRRSLSGNTIYF.

The V gene is TRBV7-9, the J gene TRBJ1-2; unclear D gene. Deletions cut 4 bases from V and 4 bases from J, with 19 bases between. This CDR3 comprises 16 residues. Germline-derived CDR1 and CDR2 are SEHNR and FQNEAQ (reference sequence). The CDR3 loop is CASSSVGDSYPYGYTF. The CDR3 DNA is TGTGCCAGCAGCTCCGTCGGGGATAGTTACCCCTATGGCTACACCTTC.

The rearrangement uses TRBV28 and TRBJ2-5, with 8 bases identical to TRBD2. CDR3 size: 17 residues. Trimming took 6 bases from V and 4 from J; bases not matched to a gene: 16. CDR1 and CDR2 (germline): MDHEN, SYDVKM. CDR3: CASSQALLGTSVETQYF. The DNA of the CDR3 is TGTGCCAGCAGCCAAGCTCTCCTCGGGACTAGTGTAGAGACCCAGTACTTC.

V gene TRBV6-5 combines with J gene TRBJ2-1, with D possibly TRBD2 on 7 matching bases. Germline V gives CDR1 MNHEY, CDR2 SVGAGI. V lost 6 bases and J 6 bases, leaving 12 bases between the germline ends. This CDR3 contains 13 residues. CDR3 in DNA: TGTGCCAGCAGGGGGGGGCCGTTCAATGAGCAGTTCTTC. It specifies CASRGGPFNEQFF.

The genes are TRBV6-5 and TRBJ2-3; a possible D gene is TRBD1 (6 bases). CDR3 size: 13 residues. V was shortened by 6 bases and J by 0 bases, with 7 bases between the two germline ends. In germline, CDR1 is MNHEY, CDR2 SVGAGI. CDR3: CASSTGSTDTQYF. The CDR3, as DNA: TGTGCCAGCAGCACAGGGAGCACAGATACGCAGTATTTT.

The sample holds a few counts of this clone. V is TRBV2 and J is TRBJ2-3; 8 positions match TRBD2. Trimming at V came to 6 bases and at J to 4 bases, leaving 9 bases not matched to a gene. The length of the CDR3 is 15 residues. Germline V gene sequence: CDR1 SNHLY, CDR2 FYNNEI. CDR3: CASRTRGGAADTQYF. The CDR3 bases are TGTGCCAGCAGGACCCGGGGGGGCGCGGCAGATACGCAGTATTTT.

This sequence joins TRBV28 and TRBJ1-3; D is ambiguous. This CDR3 region has 15 residues. From germline, CDR1 is MDHEN and CDR2 SYDVKM. Trimming pared 6 bases from V and 0 bases from J, leaving 12 bases between. The CDR3 nucleotides read TGTGCCAGCAGCCCTCCGGGGTCCTCTGGAAACACCATATATTTT. Encoded protein: CASSPPGSSGNTIYF.

The chain combines TRBV9 with TRBJ1-1; 7 nucleotides agree with TRBD1. V lost 0 bases and J lost 13; bases outside the gene matches: 9. The length of the CDR3 is 13 residues. Germline V lookup: CDR1 SGDLS, CDR2 YYNGEE. In nucleotides, the CDR3 is TGTGCCAGCAGCGTAGCTGGATCAGGGGGAATTTTCTTT. Translating gives CASSVAGSGGIFF.

The V call is TRBV19, the J call TRBJ1-2; D is undetermined. The V and J ends lost 5 bases and 8 bases respectively, with 9 bases between them. This CDR3 contains 11 residues. Germline V lookup: CDR1 LNHDA, CDR2 SQIVND (reference sequence). The CDR3 is CASSSDLGYTF. CDR3 DNA sequence: TGTGCCAGTAGTTCCGACTTGGGCTACACCTTC.

V is TRBV19 and J is TRBJ1-4, with D tentatively TRBD1 (6 bases). The CDR3 contains 15 residues. Germline V gene sequence: CDR1 LNHDA, CDR2 SQIVND (reference sequence). The V and J ends lost 5 bases and 5 bases respectively, with 15 bases between them. The chain's CDR3 is CASSWAGRGNEKLFF. Written as DNA, the CDR3 is TGTGCCAGTAGTTGGGCCGGGAGGGGGAATGAAAAACTGTTTTTT. Filled out from reference TRBV19 and TRBJ1-4, the complete variable domain reads DGGITQSPKYLFRKEGQNVTLSCEQNLNHDAMYWYRQDPGQGLRLIYYSQIVNDFQKGDIAEGYSVSREKKESFPLTVTSAQKNPTAFYLCASSWAGRGNEKLFFGSGTQLSVL.

The chain links TRBV11-3 to TRBJ2-3; no firm D call. The germline V and J ends were trimmed by 5 bases and 4 bases, with 16 bases remaining between them. The germline CDR1 and CDR2 sequences are SGHNT and YENEEA. The CDR3 spans 15 residues. The CDR3 sequence is CASSVGSTGSDTQYF. CDR3 coding DNA: TGTGCCAGCAGCGTAGGGTCTACGGGTTCAGATACGCAGTATTTT. The complete variable domain, with remaining parts taken from reference TRBV11-3 and TRBJ2-3, reads EAGVVQSPRYKIIEKKQPVAFWCNPISGHNTLYWYLQNLGQGPELLIRYENEEAVDDSQLPKDRFSAERLKGVDSTLKIQPAELGDSAVYLCASSVGSTGSDTQYFGPGTRLTVL.

This chain uses TRBV19 with TRBJ1-2; D gene unclear. The CDR3 length is 14 residues. Trimming pared 4 bases from V and 0 bases from J, leaving 9 bases between. Germline CDR1 is LNHDA and CDR2 is SQIVND (reference sequence). In DNA form, the CDR3 reads TGTGCCAGTAGTAAGCCGGGAACTAACTATGGCTACACCTTC. Protein: CASSKPGTNYGYTF.